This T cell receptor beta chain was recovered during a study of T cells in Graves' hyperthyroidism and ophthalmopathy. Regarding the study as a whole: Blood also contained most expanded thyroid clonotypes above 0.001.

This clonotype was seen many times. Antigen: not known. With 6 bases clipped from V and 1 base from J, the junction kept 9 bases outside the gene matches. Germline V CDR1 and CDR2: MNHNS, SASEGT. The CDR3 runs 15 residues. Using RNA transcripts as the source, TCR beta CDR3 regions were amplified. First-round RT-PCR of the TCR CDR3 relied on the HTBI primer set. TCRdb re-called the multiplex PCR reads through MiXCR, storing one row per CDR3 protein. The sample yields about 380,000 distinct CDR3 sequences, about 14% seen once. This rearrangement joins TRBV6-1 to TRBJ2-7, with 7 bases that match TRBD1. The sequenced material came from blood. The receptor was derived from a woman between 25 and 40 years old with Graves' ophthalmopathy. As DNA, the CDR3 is TGTGCCAGCAGCCCCCTAGGACAGGTTTCCTACGAGCAGTACTTC. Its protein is CASSPLGQVSYEQYF.